Here is one T cell receptor beta chain with its context. The data belong to a study of blood T cell repertoires in COVID-19. About the study: The United States, Italy and Spain supplied acute and convalescent COVID-19 samples. From T cells, B-cell-depleted T cells, or PBMCs came the material, which was cDNA or gDNA.

Per the original data handling: For nucleated cells, counts were estimated from reference gene primer amplification. Profiled with immunoSEQ multiplex PCR; TCRdb holds only in-frame clones, not every one. D and trimming come from the DNA, and the V and J calls and clone size come from that table. The repertoire consists of 80,000 to 100,000 clones, with 87% occurring once and the leading ten covering roughly 21%. This CDR3 has 17 amino acids. The V and J ends lost 0 bases and 7 bases, in that order; junction bases with no gene match: 12. Germline V gene data show CDR1 as KGHSY and CDR2 as FQNENV. This clonotype was obtained from a human donor in a cohort sampled during active COVID-19. V is TRBV16 and J is TRBJ2-5; TRBD1 matches 9 bases. Sequencing was performed on peripheral blood. CDR3 sequence reads: CASSQSNYLPGQGTQYF. CDR3 in DNA: TGTGCCAGCAGCCAATCTAATTATCTACCGGGACAGGGGACCCAGTACTTC.